This T cell receptor (beta chain) emerged from a study of technical replicates of blood from several donors. V was clipped by 0 bases and J by 9 bases, with 9 bases between them. Germline V lookup: CDR1 MRHNA, CDR2 SNTAGT. This CDR3 is 13 amino acids long. This table comes from immunoSEQ multiplex PCR, and its TCRdb copy is limited to in-frame clones, with some not included. This repertoire shows around 49,000 clones, about 96% found once; its top ten account for approximately 0.4%. This TCR was recovered from a human donor in good health. The specimen was T cells isolated from PBMCs. The V and J genes are TRBV6-4 and TRBJ2-1, with D uncertain. The CDR3 DNA sequence: TGTGCCAGCAGTGACTCCTCCATCGGTGAGCAGTTCTTC. Translation: CASSDSSIGEQFF.